The present TCR beta chain was sequenced within a study of CD8 T cells in Susac syndrome. An input of roughly 0.5 to 1 ug of RNA was subjected to reverse transcription using random hexamers. From the immunoSEQ multiplex PCR reads, TCRdb called clonotypes with MiXCR, one entry per CDR3 protein. Of more than 95,000 distinct CDR3 sequences detected, 93% appear once; the ten largest clones hold approximately 0.097%. The clonotype comes from a human donor with multiple sclerosis. The sequenced sample consisted of CD4+ T cells from PBMCs.

CDR3 bases: TGCGCCAGCAGCTTCCAGAGGTCCACTTCCTACGAGCAGTACTTC. This sequence encodes CASSFQRSTSYEQYF. The V call is TRBV4-1, the J call TRBJ2-7, with no clear D. Trimming took off 5 bases at V and 1 base at J, with 15 bases between the two ends. Per the germline V gene, CDR1 is MGHRA and CDR2 is YSYEKL. The CDR3 consists of 15 residues.